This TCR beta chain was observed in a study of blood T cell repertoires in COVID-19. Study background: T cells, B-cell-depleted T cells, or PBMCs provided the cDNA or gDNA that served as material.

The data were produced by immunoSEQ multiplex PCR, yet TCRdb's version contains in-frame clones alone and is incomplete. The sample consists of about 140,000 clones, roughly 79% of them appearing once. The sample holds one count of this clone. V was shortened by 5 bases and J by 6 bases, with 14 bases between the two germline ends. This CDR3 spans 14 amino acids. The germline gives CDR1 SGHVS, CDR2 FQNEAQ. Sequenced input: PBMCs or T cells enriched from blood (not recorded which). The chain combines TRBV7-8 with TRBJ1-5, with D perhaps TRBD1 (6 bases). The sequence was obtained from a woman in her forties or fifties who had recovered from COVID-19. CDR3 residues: CASSDGGGGQPQHF. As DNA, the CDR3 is TGTGCCAGCAGCGACGGGGGAGGGGGTCAGCCCCAGCATTTT.